Listed below are T cell receptor beta chains from one sample, sequenced in a study of shared clonotypes between healthy human individuals. The protocol was immunoSEQ multiplex PCR, while the TCRdb copy is restricted to in-frame clones and leaves out a portion. The sample lists about 680,000 clones, 90% to 95% occurring once. The sample taken for sequencing was naive CD8+ T cells sorted from blood. The receptor source for this set is a man aged 25-45 years in good health. The CDR3 runs from the conserved cysteine through the conserved F or W. D genes are given only for firm matches. Size is stated for part of the rows, as once, few or many counts, or as a class when the clone is expanded.

J | V | size | D | CDR3 | DNA
TRBJ2-1 | TRBV19 | few | - | CASTSTSGYNEQFF | TGTGCCAGTACCTCAACCTCGGGTTACAATGAGCAGTTCTTC
TRBJ1-1 | TRBV7-9 | - | TRBD1 | CASSSGQGENTEAFF | TGTGCCAGCAGCTCCGGACAGGGCGAGAACACTGAAGCTTTCTTT
TRBJ1-1 | TRBV28 | few | - | CASRRTSRGRTEAFF | TGTGCCAGCAGACGTACTAGTAGGGGCCGCACTGAAGCTTTCTTT
TRBJ2-1 | TRBV29-1 | - | - | CSVFKNSGNEQFF | TGCAGCGTTTTCAAAAACTCGGGAAATGAGCAGTTCTTC
TRBJ2-7 | TRBV11-2 | few | - | CDPKGTYEQYF | TGTGACCCCAAGGGGACTTACGAGCAGTACTTC
TRBJ2-1 | TRBV11-3 | - | TRBD1 | CASSSAGQGESNEQFF | TGTGCCAGCAGCTCGGCGGGACAGGGGGAATCCAATGAGCAGTTCTTC
TRBJ1-1 | TRBV6-5 | - | - | CASSLGGGYTEAFF | TGTGCCAGCAGTCTCGGGGGGGGCTACACTGAAGCTTTCTTT
TRBJ1-1 | TRBV5-1 | - | - | CASSLQGIGLNTEAFF | TGCGCCAGCAGCCTCCAAGGGATAGGGCTGAACACTGAAGCTTTCTTT
TRBJ2-6 | TRBV28 | - | - | CASSFFWNPGANVLTF | TGTGCCAGCAGTTTTTTTTGGAATCCTGGGGCCAACGTCCTGACTTTC
TRBJ2-3 | TRBV2 | - | - | CASRGGLLTDTQYF | TGTGCCAGCAGGGGGGGACTTCTCACAGATACGCAGTATTTT
TRBJ2-7 | TRBV27 | - | TRBD1 | CASSSGTERRGAYEQYF | TGTGCCAGCAGTTCCGGGACAGAAAGAAGAGGTGCCTACGAGCAGTACTTC
TRBJ2-1 | TRBV25-1 | - | TRBD2 | CASSEYYDGSGTWNEQFF | TGTGCCAGCAGTGAATATTATGATGGTAGCGGGACGTGGAATGAGCAGTTCTTC
TRBJ2-3 | TRBV27 | few | - | CASSLLDSTDTQYF | TGTGCCAGCAGTTTATTGGACTCCACAGATACGCAGTATTTT
TRBJ2-3 | TRBV11-2 | - | - | CASSKRWASTDTQYF | TGTGCCAGCAGCAAACGGTGGGCAAGCACAGATACGCAGTATTTT
TRBJ2-2 | TRBV7-3 | - | TRBD2 | CASSFTSGREPDTGELFF | TGTGCCAGCAGCTTCACATCTGGGCGGGAGCCGGACACCGGGGAGCTGTTTTTT
TRBJ2-7 | TRBV10-3 | - | TRBD1 | CAISESGQGYEQYF | TGTGCCATCAGTGAGTCCGGACAGGGCTACGAGCAGTACTTC
TRBJ1-1 | TRBV28 | - | - | CASSTGRSTTNTEAFF | TGTGCCAGCAGTACGGGACGGAGTACAACGAACACTGAAGCTTTCTTT
TRBJ2-1 | TRBV9 | - | - | CASSGRTGSASSYNEQFF | TGTGCCAGCAGCGGTAGGACGGGTAGCGCCAGCTCCTACAATGAGCAGTTCTTC
TRBJ2-1 | TRBV7-6 | - | TRBD2 | CASSFPLAGRDEQFF | TGTGCCAGCAGCTTCCCACTAGCGGGAAGGGATGAGCAGTTCTTC
TRBJ2-5 | TRBV7-2 | - | - | CASSLGGVGTQYF | TGTGCCAGCAGCTTAGGAGGGGTGGGGACCCAGTACTTC
TRBJ1-4 | TRBV7-9 | - | - | CASSLGRHEKLFF | TGTGCCAGCAGCTTAGGACGCCATGAAAAACTGTTTTTT
TRBJ2-7 | TRBV7-9 | once | - | CASSLGNEGPYEQYF | TGTGCCAGCAGCTTGGGTAATGAGGGTCCCTACGAGCAGTACTTC
TRBJ2-1 | TRBV27 | - | - | CASSLYGEQFF | TGTGCCAGCAGTTTATACGGTGAGCAGTTCTTC
TRBJ2-5 | TRBV5-6 | - | TRBD2 | CASSFWRISGRAGWETQYF | TGTGCCAGCAGCTTTTGGCGTATAAGCGGGAGGGCCGGCTGGGAGACCCAGTACTTC
TRBJ2-1 | TRBV29-1 | - | - | CSDFLVGHNEQFF | TGCAGCGATTTCTTGGTCGGGCATAATGAGCAGTTCTTC
TRBJ2-2 | TRBV7-9 | - | TRBD2 | CASSPGLASTGELFF | TGTGCCAGCAGCCCGGGACTAGCGTCAACCGGGGAGCTGTTTTTT
TRBJ1-2 | TRBV9 | - | TRBD1 | CASSLIRDRDFSNYGYTF | TGTGCCAGCTCACTGATCCGGGACAGGGACTTTTCTAACTATGGCTACACCTTC
TRBJ2-1 | TRBV19 | - | - | CASSISDGDNEQFF | TGTGCCAGTAGTATTTCGGACGGAGACAATGAGCAGTTCTTC
TRBJ2-1 | TRBV5-1 | - | - | CASSLASGRRAYNEQFF | TGCGCCAGCAGCTTGGCGTCCGGGAGAAGGGCTTACAATGAGCAGTTCTTC
TRBJ2-1 | TRBV27 | - | TRBD2 | CASSFSSGRREQFF | TGTGCCAGCAGTTTCTCTAGCGGGAGACGGGAGCAGTTCTTC
TRBJ2-7 | TRBV28 | - | TRBD1 | CASSSDRQGVYSYEQYF | TGTGCCAGCAGTTCAGACAGACAGGGCGTTTACTCCTACGAGCAGTACTTC
TRBJ2-7 | TRBV27 | - | TRBD2 | CASRGPLAGNPYEQYF | TGTGCCAGCAGGGGACCTCTAGCGGGAAATCCCTACGAGCAGTACTTC
TRBJ1-2 | TRBV27 | once | - | CASSPLEGIYGYTF | TGTGCCAGCAGTCCGTTGGAGGGGATCTATGGCTACACCTTC
TRBJ2-2 | TRBV7-8 | - | TRBD2 | CASSLAASGTDTGELFF | TGTGCCAGCAGCTTAGCGGCTAGCGGGACAGACACCGGGGAGCTGTTTTTT
TRBJ2-1 | TRBV7-6 | - | - | CASKDRDLFWFF | TGTGCCAGCAAAGACAGAGACCTCTTCTGGTTCTTC
TRBJ2-7 | TRBV6-1 | few | - | CASSVRGTSYEQYF | TGTGCCAGCAGTGTGAGGGGAACCTCCTACGAGCAGTACTTC
TRBJ2-1 | TRBV7-8 | once | - | CASSLASPAYNEQFF | TGTGCCAGCAGCTTAGCCTCGCCCGCCTACAATGAGCAGTTCTTC
TRBJ1-5 | TRBV1 | - | - | CTSSQPDRGWNQPQHF | TGCACCAGCAGCCAACCGGACAGGGGGTGGAATCAGCCCCAGCATTTT
TRBJ2-1 | TRBV27 | - | - | CASCSGPSNEQFF | TGTGCCAGCTGTAGCGGACCAAGCAATGAGCAGTTCTTC
TRBJ2-1 | TRBV30 | - | - | CAWGASFGVEQFF | TGTGCCTGGGGGGCCTCTTTCGGTGTAGAGCAGTTCTTC
TRBJ2-3 | TRBV4-3 | - | TRBD2 | CASSQSGPFARGDTQYF | TGCGCCAGCAGCCAATCGGGCCCCTTCGCGCGGGGGGATACGCAGTATTTT